This T cell receptor beta chain was sequenced during a study of regulatory T cells in long-lasting Graves disease. The time point here: persistent/refractory GD, antithyroid drugs over 5 years with positive TRAb. The authors made the TCR library using RNA they extracted from PBMCs. The V end was cut by 3 bases, the J end by 3 bases, with 12 bases between. The CDR3 extends over 14 amino acids. CDR1 MDHEN and CDR2 SYDVKM come from the germline V gene. In this sample, this clonotype turned up many times. Construction of TCR beta libraries relied on iRepertoire HTBI primers and on Arm-PCR targeting CDR3 regions. TCRdb re-analysed the multiplex PCR reads in MiXCR, keeping a single row per CDR3 protein. The sample carries more than 300,000 distinct CDR3 sequences, roughly 25% recorded once.

This TCR came from a woman aged 40-49 years with Graves disease. The sample here was peripheral blood mononuclear cells (PBMCs), taken when the disease was refractory, from a patient treated with antithyroid drugs. This chain joins TRBV28 and TRBJ2-7, with a possible D match to TRBD2 (5 bases). The CDR3 DNA is TGTGCCAGCAGTTTCCCCGGGATGGTCTACGAGCAGTACTTC. Its translation: CASSFPGMVYEQYF.